Shown below are 12 T cell receptor beta chains from a single sample sequenced in a study of shared clonotypes between healthy human individuals. The protocol was immunoSEQ multiplex PCR, while the TCRdb copy is restricted to in-frame clones and leaves out a portion. Of around 1,000,000 clones in the sample, 70% to 80% were seen once. Sequenced input: memory CD4+ T cells from PBMCs. Subset here: CD45RA-negative fraction. Receptors were obtained from a man between 18 and 29 years old in good health. Some clones in this sample may be carry-over from other donors' samples.

This clone was seen only once. V gene TRBV27 combines with J gene TRBJ2-2; TRBD1 is a possible D gene (6 bases). Germline-derived CDR1 and CDR2 are MNHEY and SMNVEV (reference sequence). The CDR3 is made up of 14 amino acids. V lost 2 bases to trimming and J lost 6 bases, with 10 bases between them. The CDR3 bases are TGTGCCAGCAGTTTACAATACAGGGCCGGGGAGCTGTTTTTT. As protein: CASSLQYRAGELFF.

The chain recombines TRBV5-4 with TRBJ2-1; the match to TRBD2 covers 14 bases. The CDR3 loop spans 15 amino acids. Germline V gene lookup returns CDR1 SGHNT and CDR2 YYREEE (reference sequence). V was pared by 5 bases and J by 9 bases, with 7 bases of the junction left unmatched. Here the CDR3 reads CASSSGTSGRGEQFF. In DNA form, the CDR3 reads TGTGCCAGCAGTTCCGGGACTAGCGGGAGAGGTGAGCAGTTCTTC.

V and J are TRBV28 and TRBJ1-5, with D uncertain. Trimming cost V 3 bases and J 1 base, with 4 bases left between them. Germline CDR1 MDHEN, CDR2 SYDVKM. The CDR3 length is 13 residues. CDR3 amino acids: CASSFRSNQPQHF. In nucleotides, the CDR3 is TGTGCCAGCAGTTTCCGGAGCAATCAGCCCCAGCATTTT.

This sequence joins TRBV28 and TRBJ2-6; a weak D match, TRBD1 (6 bases). The CDR3 runs to 15 residues. Trimming pared 5 bases from V and 1 base from J, leaving 9 bases between. Germline-derived CDR1 and CDR2 are MDHEN and SYDVKM. DNA for the CDR3: TGTGCCAGCAGTATACAGGGATCTGGGGCCAACGTCCTGACTTTC. Its protein product is CASSIQGSGANVLTF.

The chain carries TRBV7-9 and TRBJ1-2; D uncertain. The ends were cut back, 2 bases at V and 4 bases at J, with 17 bases in the middle. Germline values: CDR1 SEHNR, CDR2 FQNEAQ (reference sequence). The length of the CDR3 is 16 residues. The DNA for the CDR3 is TGTGCCAGCAGCTTAAGGATAGCGGCAGATTCCTATGGCTACACCTTC. Amino acid sequence: CASSLRIAADSYGYTF.

The J gene is TRBJ1-4, the V gene TRBV9; maybe TRBD1 (5 bases). CDR1 is SGDLS and CDR2 is YYNGEE in the germline V gene. V was shortened by 3 bases and J by 7 bases, with 13 bases between the two germline ends. The CDR3 spans 14 residues. CDR3 in amino acids: CASSAFRDGEKLFF. DNA for the CDR3: TGTGCCAGCAGCGCCTTCCGGGACGGTGAAAAACTGTTTTTT.

This clone was recorded a few times. V gene TRBV4-1 combines with J gene TRBJ1-5, with D possibly matching TRBD1 (6 bases). Germline V gene sequence: CDR1 MGHRA, CDR2 YSYEKL. The V end was cut by 3 bases, the J end by 0 bases, with 15 bases between. The CDR3 spans 17 residues. This CDR3 is CASSQESYRVSNQPQHF. CDR3 in DNA: TGCGCCAGCAGCCAGGAATCGTACAGGGTTAGCAATCAGCCCCAGCATTTT.

The chain is built from TRBV2 and TRBJ2-3; the D is unclear. Germline values: CDR1 SNHLY, CDR2 FYNNEI. V was cut by 11 bases and J by 0 bases, with 18 bases left in between. The CDR3 loop spans 15 amino acids. CDR3 loop: CAGARVGFSTDTQYF. The DNA of the CDR3 is TGTGCCGGAGCCCGAGTCGGGTTTAGCACAGATACGCAGTATTTT.

The table lists this clone with a few counts. V is TRBV4-2 and J is TRBJ1-2; tentative D call: TRBD1 (6 bases). CDR3 length equals 15 residues. The V gene lost 0 bases and the J gene lost 1 base, with 9 bases spanning the gap. Germline CDR1 and CDR2: LGHNA and YNFKEQ. CDR3 in DNA: TGTGCCAGCAGCCAAGATAAGGGGGTTAACTATGGCTACACCTTC. The encoded protein is CASSQDKGVNYGYTF.

The chain is built from TRBV10-3 and TRBJ2-1; D remains unclear. Deletions cut 2 bases from V and 0 bases from J, with 5 bases between. The CDR3 has 14 residues. Per germline, CDR1 ENHRY and CDR2 SYGVKD. CDR3 nucleotides: TGTGCCATCAGTGAGACTGGCTCCTACAATGAGCAGTTCTTC. It encodes CAISETGSYNEQFF.

This clone was detected a few times. V is TRBV5-1 and J is TRBJ2-1; no firm D call. The CDR3 totals 14 residues. Germline CDR1 and CDR2: SGHRS and YFSETQ. Trimming left V 7 bases short and J 1 base short, with 12 bases between. The CDR3, as DNA: TGCGCCAGCTCCACGGGCAATTCCTACAATGAGCAGTTCTTC. Translating it yields CASSTGNSYNEQFF.

V is TRBV5-1 and J is TRBJ2-2, with D tentatively TRBD1 (6 bases). Germline V gives CDR1 SGHRS, CDR2 YFSETQ. Between the trimmed V and J ends, which lost 5 bases and 4 bases, there was a span of 18 bases. CDR3 length: 16 amino acids. DNA of the CDR3: TGCGCCAGCAGGGTGCGGGCAGGGGCTTTCACCGGGGAGCTGTTTTTT. Translation gives CASRVRAGAFTGELFF.